A single sample is the source of the 22 T cell receptor beta chains below, sequenced in a study of blood T cell repertoires in COVID-19. Assay used: immunoSEQ multiplex PCR; TCRdb lists only in-frame clones, some missing. The data hold approximately 130,000 clones, with about four fifths observed a single time. Input material: PBMCs or T cells enriched from blood (not recorded which). The origin of the receptors is a young man who had recovered from COVID-19.

This chain joins TRBV10-2 and TRBJ1-5; 8 nucleotides align to TRBD1. The CDR3 extends over 15 amino acids. V gave up 2 bases and J gave up 4 bases; unmatched junction bases: 4. Germline values: CDR1 WSHSY, CDR2 SAAADI. CDR3 amino acids: CASSELGTGNQPQHF. CDR3 in DNA: TGCGCCAGCAGTGAGCTCGGGACAGGTAATCAGCCCCAGCATTTT.

The chain links TRBV6-4 to TRBJ2-1; 13 bases map to TRBD2. V trimming: 4 bases; J trimming: 6 bases; junction bases outside the gene matches: 0. This CDR3 has 14 residues. In germline, CDR1 is MRHNA, CDR2 SNTAGT. As DNA, the CDR3 is TGTGCCAGCAGTGGGACTAGCGGGAGCAATGAGCAGTTCTTC. Protein product: CASSGTSGSNEQFF.

This sequence joins TRBV13 and TRBJ2-3; TRBD2 matches at 7 bases. The CDR3 consists of 16 residues. The germline gives CDR1 PRHDT, CDR2 FYEKMQ (reference sequence). After removal of 1 base from V and 1 base from J, the junction contained 5 bases not matched to a gene. In DNA form, the CDR3 reads TGTGCCAGCAGCTTAGAGGTACGGGGGGGCACAGATACGCAGTATTTT. It translates to CASSLEVRGGTDTQYF.

This sequence joins TRBV12-5 and TRBJ1-1, with D uncertain. The V gene's germline CDR1 is LGHNT and CDR2 FRNRAP. This CDR3 spans 13 amino acids. Trimming pared 6 bases from V and 0 bases from J, leaving 8 bases between. This chain's CDR3 is CASGGDLNTEAFF. The CDR3 region has the DNA TGTGCTAGTGGGGGCGACCTGAACACTGAAGCTTTCTTT. Together with reference TRBV12-5 and TRBJ1-1, the CDR3 gives the full variable domain: DARVTQTPRHKVTEMGQEVTMRCQPILGHNTVFWYRQTMMQGLELLAYFRNRAPLDDSGMPKDRFSAEMPDATLATLKIQPSEPRDSAVYFCASGGDLNTEAFFGQGTRLTVV.

The chain uses TRBV2 and TRBJ2-5; 15 positions match TRBD2. The CDR3 length is 18 residues. Germline CDR1 SNHLY, CDR2 FYNNEI. The V and J ends lost 4 bases and 5 bases, in that order; junction bases with no gene match: 11. CDR3 in amino acids: CASSARTSGRETGETQYF. For the CDR3, the DNA is TGTGCCAGCAGTGCTCGGACTAGCGGGAGGGAGACGGGCGAGACCCAGTACTTC.

The chain recombines TRBV10-3 with TRBJ2-1; 16 bases agree with TRBD2. The V segment lost 0 bases and the J segment 4 bases; nucleotides outside the gene matches: 3. CDR1 is ENHRY and CDR2 is SYGVKD in the germline V gene. CDR3 length: 18 amino acids. CDR3 nucleotides: TGTGCCATCAGTGAGTCGGGGACTAGCGGGGGGGAGTACAATGAGCAGTTCTTC. Translation: CAISESGTSGGEYNEQFF.

This sequence joins TRBV27 and TRBJ2-7; 8 positions match TRBD1. The V gene end was trimmed by 5 bases and the J gene end by 0 bases; junction bases not matched to a gene: 6. Germline V CDR1 and CDR2: MNHEY, SMNVEV (reference sequence). The CDR3 spans 15 residues. The CDR3 spells CASSKAGGGSYEQYF. CDR3 DNA: TGTGCCAGCAGTAAAGCAGGGGGCGGCTCCTACGAGCAGTACTTC.

V usage is TRBV5-1 and J usage is TRBJ1-1, with D hard to call. Trimming took 0 bases from V and 0 from J, leaving 6 bases between them. Germline lookup yields CDR1 SGHRS and CDR2 YFSETQ. This CDR3 is built from 14 residues. CDR3 region: CASSLGPLNTEAFF. The CDR3 nucleotides read TGCGCCAGCAGCTTGGGTCCCTTGAACACTGAAGCTTTCTTT.

V is TRBV19 and J is TRBJ1-2, with TRBD1 identical over 8 bases. The CDR3 is 16 amino acids. In germline, CDR1 is LNHDA, CDR2 SQIVND (reference sequence). V was pared by 0 bases and J by 5 bases, with 8 bases of the junction left unmatched. The CDR3 DNA follows: TGTGCCAGTAGTATAGATCTGGGGACAGGAGGGTATGGCTACACCTTC. Its protein is CASSIDLGTGGYGYTF. The complete variable domain, with remaining parts taken from reference TRBV19 and TRBJ1-2, reads DGGITQSPKYLFRKEGQNVTLSCEQNLNHDAMYWYRQDPGQGLRLIYYSQIVNDFQKGDIAEGYSVSREKKESFPLTVTSAQKNPTAFYLCASSIDLGTGGYGYTFGSGTRLTVV.

This clone turned up a few times. V gene TRBV5-1 combines with J gene TRBJ2-7; 8 bases are a match to TRBD1. This CDR3 is 15 amino acids long. Trimming took 4 bases from V and 2 from J; bases not matched to a gene: 8. Germline CDR1 reads SGHRS; CDR2 reads YFSETQ. CDR3 in DNA: TGCGCCAGCAGCGCCGGACAGGGTTTTCCCTACGAGCAGTACTTC. This codes for CASSAGQGFPYEQYF.

This clone was counted between two and nine times. J is TRBJ2-3 and V is TRBV11-3, with 9 bases aligning to TRBD2. This CDR3 has 18 amino acids. After removal of 1 base from V and 2 bases from J, the junction contained 10 bases not matched to a gene. Germline V lookup: CDR1 SGHNT, CDR2 YENEEA. CDR3 sequence reads: CASSLGWSSGEITDTQYF. In DNA form, the CDR3 reads TGTGCCAGCAGCTTAGGATGGTCTAGCGGGGAGATCACAGATACGCAGTATTTT.

V and J are TRBV19 and TRBJ2-2; TRBD1 aligns across 7 bases. With V trimmed by 6 bases and J by 1 base, 5 bases remained unmatched. The V gene's germline CDR1 is LNHDA and CDR2 SQIVND (reference sequence). The CDR3 is made up of 15 amino acids. The DNA for the CDR3 is TGTGCCAGTAGGCCGGGACAGTTGAACACCGGGGAGCTGTTTTTT. Its translation: CASRPGQLNTGELFF.

The rearrangement joins TRBV3-1 (or the pseudogene TRBV3-2) to TRBJ1-3, with D maybe TRBD1 (5 bases). The CDR3 is made up of 14 amino acids. CDR1 and CDR2 (germline): LGHDT, YNNKEL (reference sequence). V shed 6 bases and J shed 0 bases, with 9 bases lying between them. CDR3 amino acids: CASRQDNSGNTIYF. The CDR3 DNA reads TGTGCCAGCAGACAGGATAACTCTGGAAACACCATATATTTT.

This rearrangement joins TRBV5-1 to TRBJ2-7, with 9 bases lining up with TRBD1. This CDR3 has 15 residues. Germline-derived CDR1 and CDR2 are SGHRS and YFSETQ. J lost 5 bases, V lost 3 bases, and 9 bases had no gene match. This CDR3 reads CASSSARTGGDEQYF. The CDR3 DNA reads as TGCGCCAGCAGCTCCGCAAGAACAGGGGGCGACGAGCAGTACTTC.

The genes are TRBV19 and TRBJ2-2; 13 bases align to TRBD2. V was clipped by 5 bases and J by 6 bases; unmatched bases: 6. Germline loops: CDR1 LNHDA, CDR2 SQIVND (reference sequence). The CDR3 sequence is 16 residues long. The CDR3 protein is CASSFRLAGGPGELFF. The DNA of the CDR3 is TGTGCCAGTAGTTTCCGACTAGCGGGAGGACCCGGGGAGCTGTTTTTT. Full variable domain (missing parts from reference TRBV19 and TRBJ2-2): DGGITQSPKYLFRKEGQNVTLSCEQNLNHDAMYWYRQDPGQGLRLIYYSQIVNDFQKGDIAEGYSVSREKKESFPLTVTSAQKNPTAFYLCASSFRLAGGPGELFFGEGSRLTVL.

The rearrangement joins TRBV29-1 to TRBJ2-1; 10 bases are shared with TRBD1. This CDR3 region has 15 residues. The germline V gene has CDR1 SQVTM and CDR2 ANQGSEA. V gave up 4 bases and J gave up 3 bases; unmatched junction bases: 6. Here the CDR3 DNA reads TGCAGCGTTGTAAGACAGGGGGCGGGCTACAATGAGCAGTTCTTC. Its protein product is CSVVRQGAGYNEQFF.

The chain couples TRBV19 to TRBJ2-7; D remains ambiguous. From germline, CDR1 is LNHDA and CDR2 SQIVND (reference sequence). The length of the CDR3 is 13 residues. Trimming left V 3 bases short and J 0 bases short, with 6 bases between. As DNA, the CDR3 is TGTGCCAGTAGTATGACACCCTCCTACGAGCAGTACTTC. This codes for CASSMTPSYEQYF.

There are a few counts of this clone. The rearrangement uses TRBV15 and TRBJ2-7; D is undetermined. The CDR3 contains 12 residues. Germline V gene lookup returns CDR1 LNHNV and CDR2 YYDKDF (reference sequence). V shed 8 bases and J shed 5 bases, with 13 bases lying between them. Here the CDR3 DNA reads TGTGCCACCCGCGGTGGCCTTGACGAGCAGTACGTC. It encodes CATRGGLDEQYV.

The V and J genes are TRBV7-9 and TRBJ2-7; 7 bases line up with TRBD2. CDR1 is SEHNR, CDR2 FQNEAQ, per germline (reference sequence). Trimming took 3 bases from V and 2 from J; bases not matched to a gene: 4. CDR3 length equals 14 residues. CDR3: CASSLSSGPYEQYF. The CDR3 region has the DNA TGTGCCAGCAGCTTGTCTAGCGGCCCCTACGAGCAGTACTTC.

The chain employs TRBV19 and TRBJ1-6, with 8 positions matching TRBD1. This CDR3 has 12 amino acids. The germline V gene has CDR1 LNHDA and CDR2 SQIVND (reference sequence). The V gene end was trimmed by 11 bases and the J gene end by 8 bases; junction bases not matched to a gene: 5. CDR3 region: CASGQGYSPLHF. The CDR3 nucleotides are TGTGCCTCAGGACAGGGCTATTCACCCCTCCACTTT.

The genes are TRBV18 and TRBJ2-7, with TRBD1 matching 7 bases. The trim removed 1 base at V and 6 bases at J, leaving 6 bases unmatched. This CDR3 contains 14 residues. Germline V CDR1 and CDR2: KGHSH, LQKENI. CDR3: CASSPLGAGGEQYF. In nucleotides, the CDR3 is TGTGCCAGCTCACCACTGGGAGCAGGGGGCGAGCAGTACTTC.

The chain has TRBV19 and TRBJ1-1; TRBD1 might be the D (6 bases). Germline V gene sequence: CDR1 LNHDA, CDR2 SQIVND (reference sequence). The CDR3 has 13 amino acids. V lost 3 bases and J lost 8, with 13 bases in between. The CDR3 reads CASSMWGRGEAFF. The CDR3 region has the DNA TGTGCCAGTAGTATGTGGGGGCGCGGGGAAGCTTTCTTT.